The text below deals with one T cell receptor (beta chain). The data were obtained in a study of control samples from healthy donors and cancer patients. This table comes from immunoSEQ multiplex PCR, and its TCRdb copy is limited to in-frame clones, with some not included. Of 150,000 to 200,000 clones listed, approximately 94% are singletons. The germline V and J ends were trimmed by 6 bases and 1 base, with 6 bases remaining between them. Germline-derived CDR1 and CDR2 are SNHLY and FYNNEI. The CDR3 extends over 12 amino acids. This receptor was taken from a man aged 30 to 39 in good health. The V gene is TRBV2, the J gene TRBJ1-2; D gene ambiguous. The source material was blood. CDR3 sequence reads: CASSINNYGYTF. CDR3 in DNA: TGTGCCAGCAGCATAAATAACTATGGCTACACCTTC.